What follows is one T cell receptor beta chain and its context. This entry comes from a study of shared T cell receptors in the human thymus. Method: immunoSEQ multiplex PCR; TCRdb's copy keeps in-frame clones and lacks some. The data show approximately 660,000 clones, with 88% seen just once and roughly 0.0097% held by the top ten. The CDR3 is made up of 18 amino acids. With 0 bases clipped from V and 0 bases from J, the junction kept 5 bases outside the gene matches. Germline V gene lookup returns CDR1 LNHNV and CDR2 YYDKDF (reference sequence). Separately, the same data were catalogued under a study of human thymus T cells.

The rearrangement joins TRBV15 to TRBJ2-1, with 10 bases lining up with TRBD2. The specimen was thymocytes. This receptor was taken from a boy under two years old with a congenital heart defect. CDR3: CATSRESLAGSSYNEQFF. The CDR3 nucleotides read TGTGCCACCAGCAGAGAGTCACTAGCGGGAAGCTCCTACAATGAGCAGTTCTTC.